This record looks at one T cell receptor beta chain sequence and its context. Clones were sequenced by immunoSEQ multiplex PCR, and TCRdb holds only the in-frame ones, with some missing. The table includes about 72,000 clones, just over 90% detected once. This entry belongs to a study of T cells after somatic rescue of genetic block. Sequenced: peripheral blood mononuclear cells (PBMCs). The source is a man between 25 and 39 years old.

The CDR3: CASRRTDRGEAFF. The CDR3 bases are TGCGCCAGCAGACGCACCGACAGGGGTGAAGCTTTCTTT. The chain recombines TRBV4-1 with TRBJ1-1; 8 bases align to TRBD1. Germline V gene lookup returns CDR1 MGHRA and CDR2 YSYEKL. V lost 6 bases to trimming and J lost 7 bases; unmatched junction nucleotides: 7. This CDR3 has 13 amino acids.